This T cell receptor (beta chain) was captured in a study of cytomegalovirus exposure and HLA in healthy donors. The V and J ends lost 4 bases and 7 bases respectively, with 12 bases between them. Per germline, CDR1 SGHKS and CDR2 YYEKEE (reference sequence). The length of the CDR3 is 13 residues. Primers: 60 Vbeta forward and 13 Jbeta reverse. Assay used: immunoSEQ multiplex PCR; TCRdb lists only in-frame clones, some missing. In the table there are about 190,000 clones, more than 75% of which are singletons. The chain carries TRBV5-5 and TRBJ1-5; tentative D call: TRBD1 (6 bases). Sequenced: PBMCs. This TCR was recovered from a man aged 40-55 years in good health and CMV-seropositive. The CDR3 loop reads CASSPAGVQPQHF. For the CDR3, the DNA is TGTGCCAGCAGCCCAGCAGGGGTCCAGCCCCAGCATTTT.